Below, one TCR beta chain is given with its context. The data derive from a study of T cell responses to AZD1222 COVID-19 vaccine. In germline, CDR1 is MGHRA, CDR2 YSYEKL. After removal of 2 bases from V and 5 bases from J, the junction contained 6 bases not matched to a gene. The CDR3 sequence is 15 residues long. Here immunoSEQ multiplex PCR was the method, and the copy in TCRdb shows in-frame clones only, minus some. Of about 160,000 clones listed, roughly nine tenths were seen once; the top ten hold roughly 4.4%. This TCR was sampled from an adult in good health. Sample: peripheral blood, taken on day 0 of MenACWY control vaccination. The J gene is TRBJ1-1, the V gene TRBV4-1; 9 bases line up with TRBD1. The CDR3 DNA reads TGCGCCAGCAGCCAATCGGGACAGGGACGAACTGAAGCTTTCTTT. It translates to CASSQSGQGRTEAFF.